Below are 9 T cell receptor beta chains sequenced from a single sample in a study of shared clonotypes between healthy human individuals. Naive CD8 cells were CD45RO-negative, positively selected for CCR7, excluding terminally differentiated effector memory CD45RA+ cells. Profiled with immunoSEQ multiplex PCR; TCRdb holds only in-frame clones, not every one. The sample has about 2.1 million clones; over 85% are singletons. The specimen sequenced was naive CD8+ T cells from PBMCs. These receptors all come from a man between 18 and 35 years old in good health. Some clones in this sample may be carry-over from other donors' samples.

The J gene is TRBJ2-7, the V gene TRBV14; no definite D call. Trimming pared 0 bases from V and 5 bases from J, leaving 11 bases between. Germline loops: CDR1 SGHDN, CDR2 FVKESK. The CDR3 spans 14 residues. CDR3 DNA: TGTGCCAGCAGCCAAGAGTCAGCCTGGGACGAGCAGTACTTC. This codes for CASSQESAWDEQYF.

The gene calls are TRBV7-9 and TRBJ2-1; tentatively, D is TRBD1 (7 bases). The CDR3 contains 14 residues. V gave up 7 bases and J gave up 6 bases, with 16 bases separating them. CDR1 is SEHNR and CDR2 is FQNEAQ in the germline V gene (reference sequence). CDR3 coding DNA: TGTGCCAGCATCCATCAGGGGGGAGTCAATGAGCAGTTCTTC. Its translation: CASIHQGGVNEQFF.

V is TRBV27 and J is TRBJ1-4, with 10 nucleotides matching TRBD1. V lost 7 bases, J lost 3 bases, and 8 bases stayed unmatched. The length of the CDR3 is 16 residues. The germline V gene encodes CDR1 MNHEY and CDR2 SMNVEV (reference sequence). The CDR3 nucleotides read TGTGCCAGCATGAAGGGACAGGGGACGGCTAATGAAAAACTGTTTTTT. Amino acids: CASMKGQGTANEKLFF.

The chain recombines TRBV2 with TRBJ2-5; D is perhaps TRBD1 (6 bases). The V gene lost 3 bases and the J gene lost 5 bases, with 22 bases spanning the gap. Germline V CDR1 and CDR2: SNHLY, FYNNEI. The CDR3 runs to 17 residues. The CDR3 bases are TGTGCCAGCAGTGAGCTTACGGTCCTACAGGGTTCGGAGACCCAGTACTTC. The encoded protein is CASSELTVLQGSETQYF.

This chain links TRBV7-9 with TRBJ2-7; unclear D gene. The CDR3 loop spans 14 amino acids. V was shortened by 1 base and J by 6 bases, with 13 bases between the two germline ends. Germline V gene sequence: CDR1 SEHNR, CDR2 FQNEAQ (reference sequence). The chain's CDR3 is CASSLELGIGEQYF. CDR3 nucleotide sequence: TGTGCCAGCAGCTTAGAGTTGGGTATTGGCGAGCAGTACTTC.

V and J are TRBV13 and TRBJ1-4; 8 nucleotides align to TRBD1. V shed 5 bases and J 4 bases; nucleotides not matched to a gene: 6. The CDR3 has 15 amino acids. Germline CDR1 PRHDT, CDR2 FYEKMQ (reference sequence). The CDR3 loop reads CASSGQGPSNEKLFF. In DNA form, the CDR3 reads TGTGCCAGCAGCGGACAGGGTCCGAGTAATGAAAAACTGTTTTTT. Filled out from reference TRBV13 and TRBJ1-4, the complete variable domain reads AAGVIQSPRHLIKEKRETATLKCYPIPRHDTVYWYQQGPGQDPQFLISFYEKMQSDKGSIPDRFSAQQFSDYHSELNMSSLELGDSALYFCASSGQGPSNEKLFFGSGTQLSVL.

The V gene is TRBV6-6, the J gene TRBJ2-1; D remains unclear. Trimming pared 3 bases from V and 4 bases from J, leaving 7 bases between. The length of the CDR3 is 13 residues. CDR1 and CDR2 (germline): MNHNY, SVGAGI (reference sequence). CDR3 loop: CASSYSFYNEQFF. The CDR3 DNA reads TGTGCCAGCAGTTATTCTTTTTACAATGAGCAGTTCTTC.

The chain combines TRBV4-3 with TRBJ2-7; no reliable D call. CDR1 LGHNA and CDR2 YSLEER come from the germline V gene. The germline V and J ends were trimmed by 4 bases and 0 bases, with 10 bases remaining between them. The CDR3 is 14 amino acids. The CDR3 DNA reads TGCGCCAGCAGCCCGGAAACAGCCTCCTACGAGCAGTACTTC. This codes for CASSPETASYEQYF.

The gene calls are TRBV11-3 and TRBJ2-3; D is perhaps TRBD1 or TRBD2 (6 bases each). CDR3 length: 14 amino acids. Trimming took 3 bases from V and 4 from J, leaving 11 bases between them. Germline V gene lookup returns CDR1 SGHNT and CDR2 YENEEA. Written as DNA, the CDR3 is TGTGCCAGCAGCTTGGAAGGGGGGTCAGATACGCAGTATTTT. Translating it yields CASSLEGGSDTQYF.